These 32 T cell receptor beta chains share one sample of origin, sequenced in a study of shared T cell receptors in the human thymus. Method: immunoSEQ multiplex PCR; TCRdb's copy keeps in-frame clones and lacks some. The repertoire holds around 340,000 clones, with 95% as singletons. The sequenced sample consisted of thymocytes. Receptor source: a human donor.

The chain couples TRBV4-1 to TRBJ2-5; TRBD2 agrees at 15 bases. The CDR3 sequence is 18 residues long. With V trimmed by 4 bases and J by 1 base, 7 bases remained unmatched. CDR1 MGHRA and CDR2 YSYEKL come from the germline V gene. The CDR3 region is CASSPRTSGRVFQETQYF. CDR3 in DNA: TGCGCCAGCAGCCCCCGGACTAGCGGGAGGGTCTTCCAAGAGACCCAGTACTTC.

The rearrangement joins TRBV6-1 to TRBJ2-2; D ambiguous. Germline CDR1 is MNHNS and CDR2 is SASEGT. Trimming stripped 10 bases from V and 2 bases from J, with 8 bases between. This CDR3 region has 12 residues. The DNA of the CDR3 is TGTGCCACCCCCTACAACACCGGGGAGCTGTTTTTT. Protein sequence: CATPYNTGELFF.

This clone was counted only a few times. This chain uses TRBV28 with TRBJ1-1, with a weak D call TRBD1 (6 bases). Trimming took 6 bases from V and 7 from J, leaving 12 bases between them. In germline, CDR1 is MDHEN, CDR2 SYDVKM. The CDR3 sequence is 12 residues long. The CDR3 spells CASSYDRLEAFF. The DNA for the CDR3 is TGTGCCAGCAGCTACGACAGGCTTGAAGCTTTCTTT.

The rearrangement links TRBV6-4 to TRBJ2-7, with D perhaps assigned TRBD1 or TRBD2 (5 bases each). V lost 6 bases and J 2 bases, leaving 14 bases between the germline ends. This CDR3 spans 14 amino acids. From germline, CDR1 is MRHNA and CDR2 SNTAGT. The CDR3 protein is CASSGTLGTYEQYF. The CDR3 bases are TGTGCCAGCAGCGGGACGCTGGGGACCTACGAGCAGTACTTC.

This clone appeared a single time. The V call is TRBV5-6, the J call TRBJ1-2; D not resolved. The V end was cut by 0 bases, the J end by 0 bases, with 6 bases between. Germline assignment: CDR1 SGHDT and CDR2 YYEEEE. The CDR3 extends over 14 amino acids. The chain's CDR3 is CASSLDKSNYGYTF. CDR3 in DNA: TGTGCCAGCAGCTTGGATAAGTCTAACTATGGCTACACCTTC.

V and J are TRBV27 and TRBJ2-7; TRBD1 matches at 7 bases. V was pared by 6 bases and J by 4 bases, with 6 bases of the junction left unmatched. The CDR3 is 13 residues long. Germline assignment: CDR1 MNHEY and CDR2 SMNVEV (reference sequence). The CDR3 loop is CASSFRGLYEQYF. Here the CDR3 DNA reads TGTGCCAGCAGCTTTAGGGGGCTTTACGAGCAGTACTTC.

The chain links TRBV14 to TRBJ2-5; 14 nucleotides agree with TRBD2. Per the germline V gene, CDR1 is SGHDN and CDR2 is FVKESK. V lost 1 base and J lost 5; bases outside the gene matches: 21. This CDR3 has 22 residues. The CDR3 sequence: CASSQAMRKRRLAGGPLETQYF. CDR3 nucleotides: TGTGCCAGCAGCCAAGCCATGAGGAAACGGCGACTAGCGGGAGGGCCGCTGGAGACCCAGTACTTC.

The V call is TRBV7-9, the J call TRBJ2-7; D perhaps matches TRBD2 (5 bases). CDR3 size: 15 residues. Trimming left V 3 bases short and J 2 bases short, with 14 bases between. Per the germline V gene, CDR1 is SEHNR and CDR2 is FQNEAQ (reference sequence). DNA of the CDR3: TGTGCCAGCAGCTTTAGTTTGAGCGGTCCCTACGAGCAGTACTTC. Translated: CASSFSLSGPYEQYF.

This clone occurred once. The chain employs TRBV19 and TRBJ2-7; TRBD2 matches at 15 bases. CDR1 and CDR2 from the germline V gene are LNHDA and SQIVND (reference sequence). The CDR3 length is 18 residues. The V gene end was trimmed by 4 bases and the J gene end by 0 bases; junction bases not matched to a gene: 7. This chain's CDR3 is CASSTLGLAGGHSYEQYF. The CDR3 DNA reads as TGTGCCAGTAGTACCCTAGGACTAGCGGGAGGGCACTCCTACGAGCAGTACTTC.

The V call is TRBV27, the J call TRBJ2-3; the D gene is possibly TRBD2 (7 bases). The CDR3 has 16 residues. The germline V gene has CDR1 MNHEY and CDR2 SMNVEV (reference sequence). V lost 2 bases and J lost 2, with 14 bases in between. CDR3 sequence (DNA): TGTGCCAGCAGTTTAAGGCGGGGGCCCTTCACAGATACGCAGTATTTT. It encodes CASSLRRGPFTDTQYF.

This clone has only one observation. The chain is built from TRBV18 and TRBJ2-5; 10 bases line up with TRBD2. The CDR3 extends over 17 amino acids. V lost 0 bases, J lost 4 bases, and 8 bases stayed unmatched. Looked up from germline, CDR1 is KGHSH and CDR2 is LQKENI. CDR3 amino acids: CASSPPWLAGVRETQYF. For the CDR3, the DNA is TGTGCCAGCTCACCACCGTGGCTAGCGGGAGTTCGAGAGACCCAGTACTTC.

The V gene is TRBV7-8, the J gene TRBJ2-7; 10 bases are a match to TRBD1. Germline CDR1 reads SGHVS; CDR2 reads FQNEAQ. The length of the CDR3 is 14 residues. V shed 5 bases and J 3 bases; nucleotides not matched to a gene: 4. The CDR3 nucleotides are TGTGCCAGCAGCCTCCGGGACAGGGGCTACGAGCAGTACTTC. It is translated as CASSLRDRGYEQYF.

The V call is TRBV11-2, the J call TRBJ2-3; TRBD2 matches at 16 bases. The CDR3 extends over 19 amino acids. The V segment lost 6 bases and the J segment 5 bases; nucleotides outside the gene matches: 14. Germline CDR1 reads SGHAT; CDR2 reads FQNNGV. CDR3 DNA: TGTGCCAGCAGGGCGGTGGGACTAGCGGGAGGGGAGTGGGAAGATACGCAGTATTTT. Residues: CASRAVGLAGGEWEDTQYF.

The chain uses TRBV27 and TRBJ2-7; possibly TRBD1 or TRBD2 for D (5 bases each). Deletions cut 6 bases from V and 0 bases from J, with 15 bases between. Germline V lookup: CDR1 MNHEY, CDR2 SMNVEV (reference sequence). The CDR3 extends over 15 amino acids. This chain's CDR3 is CASSAPGPTSYEQYF. CDR3 coding DNA: TGTGCCAGCAGCGCCCCGGGACCCACCTCCTACGAGCAGTACTTC.

This clone was counted a single time. The rearrangement uses TRBV7-9 and TRBJ2-5, with D unclear. There are 16 residues in the CDR3. Deletions cut 3 bases from V and 2 bases from J, with 16 bases between. Germline V gene sequence: CDR1 SEHNR, CDR2 FQNEAQ (reference sequence). The CDR3 sequence: CASSFPKSQEQETQYF. The CDR3, as DNA: TGTGCCAGCAGCTTTCCCAAATCCCAGGAACAAGAGACCCAGTACTTC.

The CDR3 region has the DNA TGTGCCATCCTGAAAATGGCAGGGGGAACCTATGGCTACACCTTC. As protein: CAILKMAGGTYGYTF. The genes are TRBV14 and TRBJ1-2, with 7 bases matching TRBD1. Germline V gene lookup returns CDR1 SGHDN and CDR2 FVKESK. Germline trimming cut 10 bases from V and 4 bases from J; bases unmatched to any gene: 15. This CDR3 is 15 amino acids long.

V and J are TRBV9 and TRBJ2-3; possibly TRBD2 for D (6 bases). CDR1 SGDLS and CDR2 YYNGEE come from the germline V gene. The V gene lost 0 bases and the J gene lost 0 bases, with 17 bases spanning the gap. The CDR3 runs to 18 residues. CDR3 amino acids: CASSVGAGSHLSTDTQYF. The CDR3 nucleotides are TGTGCCAGCAGCGTAGGCGCGGGATCCCACTTGAGCACAGATACGCAGTATTTT.

The chain carries TRBV7-2 and TRBJ2-5; 8 bases fit TRBD2. The CDR3 covers 19 residues. The germline V gene encodes CDR1 SGHTA and CDR2 FQGNSA. The trim removed 2 bases at V and 4 bases at J, leaving 18 bases unmatched. CDR3 coding DNA: TGTGCCAGCAGCTTATGTATCCCCCACTCAGCGGGAGACGGAGAGACCCAGTACTTC. Residues: CASSLCIPHSAGDGETQYF.

The rearrangement joins TRBV5-1 to TRBJ2-1; TRBD2 agrees at 14 bases. After removal of 2 bases from V and 15 bases from J, the junction contained 10 bases not matched to a gene. The germline gives CDR1 SGHRS, CDR2 YFSETQ. The CDR3 has 15 residues. The CDR3: CASSLPGTSGSEGFF. The CDR3 region has the DNA TGCGCCAGCAGCTTACCCGGGACTAGCGGGAGTGAGGGGTTCTTC.

This clone was detected once. The genes are TRBV2 and TRBJ2-2; D is unclear. The CDR3 is made up of 13 amino acids. Germline V CDR1 and CDR2: SNHLY, FYNNEI. Trimming took 4 bases from V and 8 from J, leaving 11 bases between them. The CDR3 bases are TGTGCCAGCAGTGGGTACCCCGATGGGGAGCTGTTTTTT. This translates into CASSGYPDGELFF.

The chain has TRBV30 and TRBJ2-1; the D is unclear. The germline gives CDR1 GTSNPN, CDR2 SVGIG (reference sequence). This CDR3 comprises 15 residues. The germline V and J ends were trimmed by 0 bases and 2 bases, with 11 bases remaining between them. CDR3 amino acids: CAWSVFDIAYNEQFF. The DNA of the CDR3 is TGTGCCTGGAGTGTATTCGACATTGCCTACAATGAGCAGTTCTTC.

This chain uses TRBV10-3 with TRBJ1-3, with 7 nucleotides matching TRBD1. V gave up 7 bases and J gave up 2 bases; unmatched junction bases: 5. The CDR3 spans 14 residues. Per germline, CDR1 ENHRY and CDR2 SYGVKD. The CDR3 nucleotides are TGTGCCATCAATCCACAGGGGCCTGGAAACACCATATATTTT. This translates into CAINPQGPGNTIYF.

This chain joins TRBV7-3 and TRBJ2-1; 7 positions match TRBD2. Losses at the gene ends were 2 bases for V and 6 bases for J; bases not matched to a gene: 10. In germline, CDR1 is SGHTA, CDR2 FQGTGA. The CDR3 extends over 16 amino acids. In DNA form, the CDR3 reads TGTGCCAGCAGCTTAGGCGGGAGAGTAAGTCTCAATGAGCAGTTCTTC. It yields the protein CASSLGGRVSLNEQFF.

This chain uses TRBV4-2 with TRBJ2-3; 7 nucleotides line up with TRBD1. CDR1 is LGHNA, CDR2 YNFKEQ, per germline. V lost 5 bases and J lost 0; bases outside the gene matches: 5. This CDR3 is built from 15 residues. CDR3 coding DNA: TGTGCCAGCAGCACAACAGGGGCTAGCACAGATACGCAGTATTTT. It translates to CASSTTGASTDTQYF.

This chain links TRBV5-4 with TRBJ2-2; D is unclear. Per germline, CDR1 SGHNT and CDR2 YYREEE (reference sequence). V lost 4 bases and J 6 bases, leaving 10 bases between the germline ends. The CDR3 length is 13 residues. This chain's CDR3 is CASSLRVAGELFF. CDR3 DNA: TGTGCCAGCAGCCTGCGAGTGGCCGGGGAGCTGTTTTTT.

V and J are TRBV5-8 and TRBJ2-1; the match to TRBD1 covers 8 bases. This CDR3 comprises 15 residues. V gave up 3 bases and J gave up 7 bases; unmatched junction bases: 9. Germline loops: CDR1 SGHTS, CDR2 YDEGEE. CDR3 in amino acids: CASSWGQAESNEQFF. The CDR3 bases are TGTGCCAGCAGCTGGGGACAGGCCGAGAGTAATGAGCAGTTCTTC.

V and J are TRBV6-1 and TRBJ2-2; maybe TRBD2 (6 bases). The CDR3 runs 16 residues. V lost 4 bases and J lost 6, with 18 bases in between. Germline V gene sequence: CDR1 MNHNS, CDR2 SASEGT. The chain's CDR3 is CASSGIGWRAPGELFF. DNA for the CDR3: TGTGCCAGCAGTGGGATTGGGTGGAGGGCCCCCGGGGAGCTGTTTTTT.

The V call is TRBV14, the J call TRBJ2-3, with 13 bases fitting TRBD2. Germline V CDR1 and CDR2: SGHDN, FVKESK. Trimming at V came to 3 bases and at J to 0 bases, leaving 18 bases not matched to a gene. This CDR3 is 22 amino acids long. The CDR3 DNA sequence: TGTGCCAGCAGCCACCCCACGGGACTAGCGGGACGACCAAAAGAAAGCACAGATACGCAGTATTTT. It codes for CASSHPTGLAGRPKESTDTQYF. The variable domain in full, with the rest retrieved from reference TRBV14 and TRBJ2-3, is EAGVTQFPSHSVIEKGQTVTLRCDPISGHDNLYWYRRVMGKEIKFLLHFVKESKQDESGMPNNRFLAERTGGTYSTLKVQPAELEDSGVYFCASSHPTGLAGRPKESTDTQYFGPGTRLTVL.

The chain carries TRBV10-1 and TRBJ2-7, with D perhaps TRBD1 or TRBD2 (5 bases each). CDR1 and CDR2 (germline): WNHNN, SYGVQD (reference sequence). The CDR3 is 15 residues long. V was cut by 8 bases and J by 3 bases, with 20 bases left in between. The CDR3, as DNA: TGCGCCAGCGCCCCCGGGGCAGGGAAAGGCTACGAGCAGTACTTC. Translation: CASAPGAGKGYEQYF.

Regarding this clone: At one boundary the junction diverges from the germline segment, which might be a read error. V usage is TRBV7-7 and J usage is TRBJ2-7; D is tentatively TRBD1 or TRBD2 (5 bases each). Germline CDR1 reads SSHAT; CDR2 reads FNYEAQ (reference sequence). There are 15 residues in the CDR3. CDR3 protein: CASSLARRESYEQYF. The CDR3 DNA follows: TGTGCTAGCAGCTTAGCGCGCAGGGAATCCTACGAGCAGTACTTC.

J is TRBJ1-2 and V is TRBV30; D is uncertain. The CDR3 covers 14 residues. Per the germline V gene, CDR1 is GTSNPN and CDR2 is SVGIG (reference sequence). Trimming removed 1 base from V and 8 bases from J, with 17 bases in between. As DNA, the CDR3 is TGTGCCTGGAGTGGGAGGGAGACCTATGTGGGCTACACCTTC. Translating it yields CAWSGRETYVGYTF. Combining the CDR3 with reference TRBV30 and TRBJ1-2 gives the whole variable domain SQTIHQWPATLVQPVGSPLSLECTVEGTSNPNLYWYRQAAGRGLQLLFYSVGIGQISSEVPQNLSASRPQDRQFILSSKKLLLSDSGFYLCAWSGRETYVGYTFGSGTRLTVV.

This chain links TRBV6-5 with TRBJ2-1; no definite D call. Trimming cost V 0 bases and J 2 bases, with 2 bases left between them. The CDR3 runs to 13 residues. Germline values: CDR1 MNHEY, CDR2 SVGAGI. DNA of the CDR3: TGTGCCAGCAGTTACTCGACCTACAATGAGCAGTTCTTC. This sequence encodes CASSYSTYNEQFF.